These T cell receptor beta chains were read from a single sample in a study of tumor-infiltrating lymphocytes in oesophageal squamous cell carcinoma. TCRdb itself ran the PCR reads through MiXCR, one entry per CDR3 protein. Of about 12,000 distinct CDR3 sequences detected, around 52% appear once; the ten largest clones hold about 34%. Sample: esophageal tumor tissue. Receptors were obtained from a female donor with esophageal squamous cell carcinoma. CDR3s include the opening cysteine and the closing phenylalanine or tryptophan. Each record gives: clone size, J gene, D gene, V gene, CDR3 protein, CDR3 DNA. The D gene is left open where the match is weak. Clone size is stated in some rows and not others, as once, few, many or a class when expanded.

>once|TRBJ2-5|TRBD2|TRBV12-3/TRBV12-4
CASSLAGRETQYF
TGTGCCAGCAGCCTAGCGGGAAGAGAGACCCAGTACTTC
>-|TRBJ2-7|TRBD1|TRBV7-2
CASSSTGTGPYEQYF
TGTGCCAGCAGCTCTACCGGGACAGGACCCTACGAGCAGTACTTC
>many|TRBJ2-2|-|TRBV14
CASSQVTSDTGELFF
TGTGCCAGCAGCCAAGTGACTTCGGACACCGGGGAGCTGTTTTTT
>medium-sized|TRBJ1-1|TRBD1|TRBV5-4
CASNPSYMGQGWTEAFF
TGTGCCAGCAACCCCTCATACATGGGACAGGGTTGGACTGAAGCTTTCTTT
>few|TRBJ2-1|-|TRBV29-1
CSVPTYNEQFF
TGCAGCGTTCCCACCTACAATGAGCAGTTCTTC
>-|TRBJ2-1|-|TRBV7-6
CASSASIPHEQFF
TGTGCCAGCAGCGCTTCTATTCCCCATGAGCAGTTCTTC
>-|TRBJ2-7|-|TRBV7-2
CASSLGQSSYEQYF
TGTGCCAGCAGCTTAGGGCAGAGCTCCTACGAGCAGTACTTC
>once|TRBJ1-2|-|TRBV7-6
CASSRDNYGYTF
TGTGCCAGCAGCCGGGACAACTATGGCTACACCTTC
>-|TRBJ1-1|TRBD1|TRBV7-3
CASSLNVGATGRNGGTEAFF
TGTGCCAGCAGCTTAAACGTGGGGGCGACAGGGCGGAATGGGGGCACTGAAGCTTTCTTT
>-|TRBJ2-1|TRBD2|TRBV7-2
CASSAALAGGNEQFF
TGTGCCAGCAGCGCCGCACTAGCGGGAGGTAATGAGCAGTTCTTC
>-|TRBJ2-7|TRBD2|TRBV7-8
CASSLSTREGSYEQYF
TGTGCCAGCAGCTTAAGCACTCGGGAGGGGAGCTACGAGCAGTACTTC
>-|TRBJ2-7|-|TRBV7-2
CASSWSSYEQYF
TGTGCCAGCAGCTGGAGCTCCTACGAGCAGTACTTC
>-|TRBJ2-4|-|TRBV11-3
CASSLAQGGNEQYF
TGTGCCAGCAGCTTAGCTCAGGGTGGGAATGAGCAGTACTTC
>-|TRBJ1-2|TRBD1|TRBV24-1
CATSDQGADYGYTF
TGTGCCACCAGTGATCAGGGGGCGGACTATGGCTACACCTTC
>-|TRBJ2-4|-|TRBV12-3/TRBV12-4
CASNLRQGGIQYF
TGTGCCAGCAACCTCCGGCAGGGAGGCATTCAGTACTTC
>once|TRBJ2-7|-|TRBV7-2
CASSLGGAMADTQYF
TGTGCCAGCAGCTTAGGTGGGGCTATGGCAGATACGCAGTACTTC
>once|TRBJ2-3|-|TRBV7-3
CASTLGGGSDTQYF
TGTGCCAGCACCCTAGGGGGGGGCTCAGATACGCAGTATTTT
>-|TRBJ1-1|TRBD1|TRBV7-6
CASSLSQGQGAFF
TGTGCCAGCAGCCTATCTCAAGGACAGGGGGCTTTCTTT
>-|TRBJ2-1|TRBD1|TRBV4-1
CASSHGQGPYNEQFF
TGTGCCAGCAGCCACGGACAGGGACCCTACAATGAGCAGTTCTTC
>-|TRBJ2-3|TRBD2|TRBV7-2
CASSPLAGVVGTQYF
TGTGCCAGCAGCCCCCTAGCGGGAGTGGTTGGTACGCAGTATTTT
>-|TRBJ2-7|TRBD2|TRBV9
CASSVGTSGYEQYF
TGTGCCAGCAGCGTAGGGACTAGCGGCTACGAGCAGTACTTC
>-|TRBJ2-7|-|TRBV7-4
CASSFVYRPYAQYF
TGTGCCAGCAGCTTCGTCTACAGGCCGTACGCGCAGTACTTC
>-|TRBJ2-4|-|TRBV7-2
CASSLAGTGGDIQYF
TGTGCCAGCAGCTTAGCGGGGACTGGGGGTGACATTCAGTACTTC
>-|TRBJ2-7|-|TRBV19
CASSKTAIYEQYF
TGTGCCAGTAGTAAGACGGCTATCTACGAGCAGTACTTC
>-|TRBJ1-6|TRBD1|TRBV7-3
CASSKTGGAGSPLHF
TGTGCCAGCAGCAAGACAGGGGGCGCTGGGTCACCCCTCCACTTT
>-|TRBJ2-1|TRBD1|TRBV7-3
CASSLDRASSYNEQFF
TGTGCCAGCAGCTTAGACAGGGCGAGCTCCTACAATGAGCAGTTCTTC
>medium-sized|TRBJ2-7|-|TRBV7-2
CASSLVPESSYEQYF
TGTGCCAGCAGCTTAGTGCCCGAAAGCTCCTACGAGCAGTACTTC
>once|TRBJ2-5|-|TRBV7-6
CASSLGQMETQYF
TGTGCCAGCAGCTTAGGACAGATGGAGACCCAGTACTTC
>few|TRBJ2-1|-|TRBV7-3
CASSLYSGEGNEQFF
TGTGCCAGCAGCTTATATTCGGGAGAAGGGAATGAGCAGTTCTTC
>medium-sized|TRBJ2-1|-|TRBV7-9
CASSLLVPSSYNEQFF
TGTGCCAGCAGCTTGTTAGTGCCGAGCTCCTACAATGAGCAGTTCTTC
>many|TRBJ1-1|TRBD1|TRBV5-1
CASSYGTAENTEAFF
TGCGCCAGCAGCTATGGGACAGCAGAGAACACTGAAGCTTTCTTT
>many|TRBJ1-6|-|TRBV27
CASSFDPRGDYSPLHF
TGTGCCAGCAGTTTTGACCCGAGGGGCGATTATTCACCCCTCCACTTT
>-|TRBJ2-7|-|TRBV12-3/TRBV12-4
CASSGTWTLSYEQYF
TGTGCCAGCAGTGGAACCTGGACACTATCCTACGAGCAGTACTTC
>-|TRBJ2-3|-|TRBV5-1
CASSFSSFSSTDTQYF
TGCGCCAGCAGCTTTTCTAGTTTCTCTAGCACAGATACGCAGTATTTT
>few|TRBJ2-5|-|TRBV7-2
CASSFSGQETQYF
TGTGCCAGCAGCTTTTCTGGGCAAGAGACCCAGTACTTC
>-|TRBJ2-1|-|TRBV7-6
CASSKDIYNEQFF
TGTGCTAGCAGCAAGGACATATACAATGAGCAGTTCTTC
>-|TRBJ2-7|TRBD2|TRBV7-2
CASSFFSGTYNEQYF
TGTGCCAGCAGCTTCTTTAGCGGGACCTACAATGAGCAGTACTTC
>many|TRBJ2-7|-|TRBV6-2/TRBV6-3
CASSYSSWTSYEQYF
TGTGCCAGCAGTTACTCGTCTTGGACGAGCTACGAGCAGTACTTC
>many|TRBJ2-6|-|TRBV28
CASSFRLISGANVLTF
TGTGCCAGCAGTTTCAGGCTTATCTCTGGGGCCAACGTCCTGACTTTC
>-|TRBJ2-3|-|TRBV6-1
CASTAKGRYTQYF
TGTGCCAGCACGGCCAAAGGGAGGTATACGCAGTATTTT
>few|TRBJ1-2|TRBD1|TRBV4-2
CASSQVDRGQGYTF
TGTGCCAGCAGCCAAGTAGACAGGGGCCAAGGCTACACCTTC
>-|TRBJ1-6|-|TRBV7-3
CASSSDSSYNSPLHF
TGTGCCAGCAGCTCGGACAGCTCCTATAATTCACCCCTCCACTTC
>-|TRBJ2-7|-|TRBV27
CASSLAPGHYEQYF
TGTGCCAGCAGTTTAGCGCCAGGTCACTACGAGCAGTACTTC
>-|TRBJ2-1|-|TRBV7-3
CASSSEPGRAQFF
TGTGCCAGCAGCTCCGAACCGGGACGAGCGCAGTTCTTC
>many|TRBJ1-4|TRBD1|TRBV6-1
CASIPQGALNEKLFF
TGTGCCAGCATTCCACAGGGGGCGCTTAATGAAAAACTGTTTTTT
>-|TRBJ2-2|-|TRBV11-2
CASSPHVDTGELFF
TGTGCCAGCAGCCCCCATGTGGACACCGGGGAGCTGTTTTTT
>many|TRBJ2-3|-|TRBV7-8
CASSSRAFARSTDTQYF
TGTGCCAGCAGCTCCCGGGCATTCGCGCGGTCCACAGATACGCAGTATTTT
>-|TRBJ2-2|TRBD2|TRBV12-3/TRBV12-4
CASSLRRSGTSGRVANTGELFF
TGTGCCAGCAGTTTAAGGCGCTCCGGGACTAGCGGGAGGGTGGCGAACACCGGGGAGCTGTTTTTT